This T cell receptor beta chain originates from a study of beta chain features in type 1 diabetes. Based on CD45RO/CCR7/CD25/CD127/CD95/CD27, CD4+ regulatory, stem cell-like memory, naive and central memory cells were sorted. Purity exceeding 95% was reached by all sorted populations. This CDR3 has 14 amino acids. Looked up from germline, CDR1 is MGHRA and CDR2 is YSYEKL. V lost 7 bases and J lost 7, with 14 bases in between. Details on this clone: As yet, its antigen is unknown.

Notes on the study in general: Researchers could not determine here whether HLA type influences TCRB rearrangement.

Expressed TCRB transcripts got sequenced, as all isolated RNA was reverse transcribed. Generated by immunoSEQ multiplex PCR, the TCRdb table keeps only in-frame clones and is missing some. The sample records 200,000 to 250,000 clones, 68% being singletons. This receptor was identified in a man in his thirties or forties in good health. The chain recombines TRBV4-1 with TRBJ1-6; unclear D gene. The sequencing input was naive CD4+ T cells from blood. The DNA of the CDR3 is TGCGCCAGCACCTTGAGGGAGGAGAATTCACCCCTCCACTTT. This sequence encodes CASTLREENSPLHF.